Following are 32 T cell receptor beta chains from one sample sequenced in a study of shared clonotypes between healthy human individuals. Data came from immunoSEQ multiplex PCR; TCRdb stores just in-frame clones and leaves some out. The profile shows around 600,000 clones, less than 98% of them singletons. The material sequenced was naive CD4+ T cells sorted from blood. The subset was: CD45RA+ positively selected. These receptors originate from a woman between 25 and 40 years old in good health.

The CDR3 DNA reads TGCGCCAGCGCGGCGCCTAGCACAGATACGCAGTATTTT. It yields the protein CASAAPSTDTQYF. The gene calls are TRBV10-2 and TRBJ2-3; D gene unclear. Between the trimmed V and J ends, which lost 8 bases and 0 bases, there was a span of 9 bases. The CDR3 runs to 13 residues. The V gene's germline CDR1 is WSHSY and CDR2 SAAADI.

The sample holds a few counts of this clone. CDR3 protein: CASRDRQAYTEAFF. CDR3 in DNA: TGTGCCAGCAGGGACCGACAGGCCTACACTGAAGCTTTCTTT. The gene calls are TRBV6-5 and TRBJ1-1; D is perhaps TRBD1 (6 bases). Between the trimmed V and J ends, which lost 6 bases and 3 bases, there was a span of 14 bases. The CDR3 runs to 14 residues. The germline V gene encodes CDR1 MNHEY and CDR2 SVGAGI.

The chain employs TRBV9 and TRBJ2-7; TRBD2 is a possible D gene (5 bases). Germline V gene sequence: CDR1 SGDLS, CDR2 YYNGEE. V lost 4 bases and J lost 2, with 16 bases in between. This CDR3 is built from 15 residues. CDR3 sequence: CASSPHEGYTYEQYF. CDR3 DNA: TGTGCCAGCAGCCCCCACGAGGGATACACCTACGAGCAGTACTTC.

The CDR3 protein is CASSFPTGPVWAFF. The DNA of the CDR3 is TGTGCCAGCAGTTTCCCGACAGGGCCGGTTTGGGCTTTCTTT. The chain employs TRBV6-6 and TRBJ1-1, with 7 positions matching TRBD1. The ends lost 4 bases at V and 11 bases at J; junction bases unmatched: 13. Germline lookup yields CDR1 MNHNY and CDR2 SVGAGI (reference sequence). The CDR3 runs to 14 residues.

The gene calls are TRBV23-1 and TRBJ1-1, with D maybe TRBD1 (5 bases). TRBV23-1 is noted as an ORF with a role that remains uncertain. Trimming removed 4 bases at V and 4 bases at J, with 16 bases between. The CDR3 spans 15 residues. DNA for the CDR3: TGCGCCAGCAGTCCCGATCGGGGGGGGACCACTGAAGCTTTCTTT. It is translated as CASSPDRGGTTEAFF.

This rearrangement joins TRBV20-1 to TRBJ1-4, with D unresolved. V lost 6 bases, J lost 8 bases, and 10 bases lay in between. Germline V gene data show CDR1 as DFQATT and CDR2 as SNEGSKA (reference sequence). CDR3 length: 11 amino acids. The chain's CDR3 is CSASPPEKLFF. CDR3 coding DNA: TGCAGTGCGTCCCCCCCCGAAAAACTGTTTTTT.

The V and J genes are TRBV28 and TRBJ2-5; D possibly corresponds to TRBD1 (5 bases). Trimming shortened V by 6 bases and J by 7 bases, and 9 bases separated the two germline ends. CDR1 is MDHEN and CDR2 is SYDVKM in the germline V gene. CDR3 length equals 11 residues. The CDR3 protein is CASSLTGTQYF. The CDR3 DNA reads as TGTGCCAGCAGCCTTACAGGGACCCAGTACTTC.

V and J are TRBV5-4 and TRBJ2-7; TRBD1 or TRBD2 may be the D gene (5 bases each). Germline V gene lookup returns CDR1 SGHNT and CDR2 YYREEE (reference sequence). The V end lost 5 bases, the J end lost 6 bases, and 21 bases lay between the germline ends. The CDR3 is 15 amino acids. As DNA, the CDR3 is TGTGCCAGCAGTCGGGCCCTTAGAGGGGTGGGCGAGCAGTACTTC. Protein sequence: CASSRALRGVGEQYF. The full variable domain, in which reference TRBV5-4 and TRBJ2-7 provide the parts outside the CDR3, is ETGVTQSPTHLIKTRGQQVTLRCSSQSGHNTVSWYQQALGQGPQFIFQYYREEENGRGNFPPRFSGLQFPNYSSELNVNALELDDSALYLCASSRALRGVGEQYFGPGTRLTVT.

This clone was picked up one time. This sample includes further DNA sequences coding for the same CDR3. V and J are TRBV5-6 and TRBJ1-2; D ambiguous. Trimming took off 0 bases at V and 1 base at J, with 4 bases between the two ends. This CDR3 comprises 13 residues. Germline CDR1 reads SGHDT; CDR2 reads YYEEEE. This chain's CDR3 is CASSLGRNYGYTF. Here the CDR3 DNA reads TGTGCCAGCAGCTTGGGCCGTAACTATGGCTACACCTTC.

The J gene is TRBJ2-7, the V gene TRBV18, with D unclear. The CDR3 sequence is 14 residues long. CDR1 and CDR2 from the germline V gene are KGHSH and LQKENI. Trimming stripped 3 bases from V and 3 bases from J, with 12 bases between. CDR3 nucleotide sequence: TGTGCCAGCTCACCCGCGGAACTGAACTACGAGCAGTACTTC. This encodes CASSPAELNYEQYF.

The rearrangement links TRBV30 to TRBJ2-7, with D possibly TRBD1 on 5 matching bases. The CDR3 consists of 11 residues. The V end was cut by 2 bases, the J end by 7 bases, with 9 bases between. Germline V gives CDR1 GTSNPN, CDR2 SVGIG (reference sequence). As DNA, the CDR3 is TGTGCCTGGAGTACGGACATTGAGCAGTACTTC. As protein: CAWSTDIEQYF.

This chain uses TRBV5-1 with TRBJ2-2; a possible D gene is TRBD2 (5 bases). Germline V gives CDR1 SGHRS, CDR2 YFSETQ. Trimming pared 4 bases from V and 1 base from J, leaving 8 bases between. This CDR3 comprises 14 residues. CDR3 protein: CASSVGLNTGELFF. DNA of the CDR3: TGCGCCAGCAGCGTAGGACTGAACACCGGGGAGCTGTTTTTT.

This clone was seen just once. This chain links TRBV6-1 with TRBJ2-1; no definite D call. Looked up from germline, CDR1 is MNHNS and CDR2 is SASEGT. Trimming removed 5 bases from V and 10 bases from J, with 15 bases in between. The CDR3 runs 13 residues. The CDR3 DNA follows: TGTGCCAGCAGTCCCGCGACCACGTTGGAGCAGTTCTTC. This translates into CASSPATTLEQFF.

This clone occurred a few times. This same CDR3 is encoded by further DNA sequences in the sample. The chain carries TRBV20-1 and TRBJ1-2; tentative D call: TRBD1 (5 bases). CDR1 and CDR2 from the germline V gene are DFQATT and SNEGSKA (reference sequence). This CDR3 is built from 11 residues. The ends were cut back, 6 bases at V and 5 bases at J, with 10 bases in the middle. CDR3 in DNA: TGCAGTGCCTCTAGGGGATATGGCTACACCTTC. It codes for CSASRGYGYTF.

The chain uses TRBV18 and TRBJ2-5, with D hard to call. This CDR3 region has 12 residues. Germline-derived CDR1 and CDR2 are KGHSH and LQKENI. V was shortened by 6 bases and J by 3 bases, with 8 bases between the two germline ends. Here the CDR3 reads CASSTYEETQYF. CDR3 coding DNA: TGTGCCAGCTCTACGTACGAAGAGACCCAGTACTTC.

The chain has TRBV7-3 and TRBJ1-2, with 7 bases fitting TRBD1. This CDR3 is 15 amino acids long. Germline V gene data show CDR1 as SGHTA and CDR2 as FQGTGA. J gave up 1 base and V 5 bases, and 7 bases lay outside the gene matches. Here the CDR3 DNA reads TGTGCCAGCAGCCCGACAGGGTGGAGTAACTATGGCTACACCTTC. Protein sequence: CASSPTGWSNYGYTF.

The V gene is TRBV11-2, the J gene TRBJ2-7, with 7 bases identical to TRBD2. The CDR3 totals 16 residues. Per the germline V gene, CDR1 is SGHAT and CDR2 is FQNNGV. Germline trimming cut 5 bases from V and 6 bases from J; bases unmatched to any gene: 16. This chain's CDR3 is CASSDTRRGSLAEQYF. The CDR3 nucleotides are TGTGCCAGCAGCGACACCCGGCGGGGGTCTCTGGCCGAGCAGTACTTC. The variable domain in full, completed from reference TRBV11-2 and TRBJ2-7, reads EAGVAQSPRYKIIEKRQSVAFWCNPISGHATLYWYQQILGQGPKLLIQFQNNGVVDDSQLPKDRFSAERLKGVDSTLKIQPAKLEDSAVYLCASSDTRRGSLAEQYFGPGTRLTVT.

The chain carries TRBV7-9 and TRBJ2-5, with 12 positions matching TRBD2. The CDR3 sequence is 15 residues long. The junction had 4 bases not matched to a gene; V was cut back by 5 bases and J by 3 bases. Germline CDR1 and CDR2: SEHNR and FQNEAQ (reference sequence). CDR3 protein: CASSRLAGVEETQYF. CDR3 nucleotide sequence: TGTGCCAGCAGCCGACTAGCGGGAGTCGAAGAGACCCAGTACTTC.

This chain joins TRBV18 and TRBJ1-5; D call uncertain. Germline lookup yields CDR1 KGHSH and CDR2 LQKENI. Trimming took 3 bases from V and 4 from J, leaving 10 bases between them. This CDR3 is 14 amino acids long. DNA for the CDR3: TGTGCCAGCTCACCGAACACGGAGAATCAGCCCCAGCATTTT. Its protein product is CASSPNTENQPQHF. Based on the CDR3 plus reference TRBV18 and TRBJ1-5, the full variable domain is NAGVMQNPRHLVRRRGQEARLRCSPMKGHSHVYWYRQLPEEGLKFMVYLQKENIIDESGMPKERFSAEFPKEGPSILRIQQVVRGDSAAYFCASSPNTENQPQHFGDGTRLSIL.

The chain joins TRBV27 to TRBJ2-7; D is possibly TRBD2 (6 bases). This CDR3 has 15 amino acids. V was shortened by 0 bases and J by 5 bases, with 14 bases between the two germline ends. Germline V gene lookup returns CDR1 MNHEY and CDR2 SMNVEV (reference sequence). CDR3 protein: CASSLSGVGGNEQYF. The CDR3 bases are TGTGCCAGCAGTTTATCGGGGGTGGGAGGCAACGAGCAGTACTTC.

The V and J genes are TRBV5-4 and TRBJ2-6, with D maybe TRBD2 (6 bases). Trimming left V 4 bases short and J 0 bases short, with 14 bases between. The germline gives CDR1 SGHNT, CDR2 YYREEE (reference sequence). The CDR3 contains 17 residues. CDR3 loop: CASSKQTGDSGANVLTF. CDR3 nucleotides: TGTGCCAGCAGCAAACAGACGGGGGACTCTGGGGCCAACGTCCTGACTTTC.

The chain links TRBV7-9 to TRBJ2-1; D is possibly TRBD2 (5 bases). V was cut by 5 bases and J by 5 bases, with 13 bases left in between. Germline CDR1 reads SEHNR; CDR2 reads FQNEAQ (reference sequence). The CDR3 extends over 14 amino acids. CDR3 sequence (DNA): TGTGCCAGCAGCCCGTTGGGGAGACACAATGAGCAGTTCTTC. This sequence encodes CASSPLGRHNEQFF.

This clone appeared a single time. The chain uses TRBV6-1 and TRBJ1-2; D is possibly TRBD1 (6 bases). Germline V CDR1 and CDR2: MNHNS, SASEGT. This CDR3 contains 13 residues. V dropped 7 bases and J dropped 8 bases, with 17 bases sitting between them. The CDR3 DNA reads TGTGCCAGCATCTCGGCTGGGGGGCGCGGCTACACCTTC. Amino acid sequence: CASISAGGRGYTF.

The CDR3 is CASSLEGTGIGTQYF. DNA of the CDR3: TGTGCCAGCAGCTTAGAAGGGACAGGGATAGGGACCCAGTACTTC. V and J are TRBV11-2 and TRBJ2-5, with 9 bases matching TRBD1. Germline V CDR1 and CDR2: SGHAT, FQNNGV. V lost 0 bases to trimming and J lost 7 bases; unmatched junction nucleotides: 6. The CDR3 runs 15 residues. Drawing the rest from reference TRBV11-2 and TRBJ2-5, the complete variable domain is EAGVAQSPRYKIIEKRQSVAFWCNPISGHATLYWYQQILGQGPKLLIQFQNNGVVDDSQLPKDRFSAERLKGVDSTLKIQPAKLEDSAVYLCASSLEGTGIGTQYFGPGTRLLVL.

The genes are TRBV14 and TRBJ2-3; TRBD2 agrees at 12 bases. CDR3 size: 20 residues. The ends lost 1 base at V and 8 bases at J; junction bases unmatched: 19. In germline, CDR1 is SGHDN, CDR2 FVKESK. This CDR3 reads CASSQAPGQRTSGAPGTQYF. As DNA, the CDR3 is TGTGCCAGCAGCCAAGCTCCGGGACAGAGGACTAGCGGGGCCCCAGGTACGCAGTATTTT. Using reference TRBV14 and TRBJ2-3 for the parts outside the CDR3, the full variable domain is EAGVTQFPSHSVIEKGQTVTLRCDPISGHDNLYWYRRVMGKEIKFLLHFVKESKQDESGMPNNRFLAERTGGTYSTLKVQPAELEDSGVYFCASSQAPGQRTSGAPGTQYFGPGTRLTVL.

The chain couples TRBV5-1 to TRBJ2-3, with D perhaps TRBD2 (6 bases). CDR1 and CDR2 (germline): SGHRS, YFSETQ. The CDR3 runs 15 residues. Trimming removed 0 bases from V and 5 bases from J, with 13 bases in between. CDR3 in DNA: TGCGCCAGCAGCTTGGTAGGGCAGGGAGGAGATACGCAGTATTTT. Translation gives CASSLVGQGGDTQYF.

The V call is TRBV30, the J call TRBJ2-4; TRBD1 agrees at 9 bases. The V gene end was trimmed by 3 bases and the J gene end by 9 bases; junction bases not matched to a gene: 9. The CDR3 sequence is 14 residues long. Per the germline V gene, CDR1 is GTSNPN and CDR2 is SVGIG (reference sequence). The CDR3 spells CAWRAGQGFGIQYF. In nucleotides, the CDR3 is TGTGCCTGGAGAGCGGGACAGGGATTTGGCATTCAGTACTTC.

This rearrangement joins TRBV13 to TRBJ1-4, with 10 positions matching TRBD1. The CDR3 is 16 residues long. The V gene end was trimmed by 5 bases and the J gene end by 8 bases; junction bases not matched to a gene: 11. Germline CDR1 PRHDT, CDR2 FYEKMQ (reference sequence). CDR3 region: CASSLTAGQGLEKLFF. DNA for the CDR3: TGTGCCAGCAGCCTAACGGCGGGACAGGGGTTGGAAAAACTGTTTTTT.

The chain links TRBV2 to TRBJ2-5, with D possibly being TRBD1 or TRBD2 (5 bases each). Germline V CDR1 and CDR2: SNHLY, FYNNEI. The CDR3 runs to 12 residues. Trimming stripped 8 bases from V and 0 bases from J, with 7 bases between. The CDR3: CASEGYQETQYF. CDR3 nucleotides: TGTGCCAGCGAGGGGTACCAAGAGACCCAGTACTTC. Together with reference TRBV2 and TRBJ2-5, the CDR3 gives the full variable domain: EPEVTQTPSHQVTQMGQEVILRCVPISNHLYFYWYRQILGQKVEFLVSFYNNEISEKSEIFDDQFSVERPDGSNFTLKIRSTKLEDSAMYFCASEGYQETQYFGPGTRLLVL.

The rearrangement uses TRBV6-5 and TRBJ2-5; tentative D call: TRBD2 (6 bases). V was trimmed by 6 bases and J by 4 bases, leaving 12 bases between them. The CDR3 is 13 amino acids. Germline V gene lookup returns CDR1 MNHEY and CDR2 SVGAGI. The CDR3 DNA reads TGTGCCAGCAGGGAGGGAGTGGGAGAGACCCAGTACTTC. This encodes CASREGVGETQYF.

This chain connects TRBV6-5 to TRBJ1-5; 9 positions match TRBD1. The length of the CDR3 is 14 residues. Germline V gene data show CDR1 as MNHEY and CDR2 as SVGAGI. Trimming removed 7 bases from V and 6 bases from J; junction bases left unmatched: 7. In DNA, the CDR3 is TGTGCCAGCAAACAGGGGGCGAGGAGTCAGCCCCAGCATTTT. Translation: CASKQGARSQPQHF.

The V gene is TRBV5-1, the J gene TRBJ2-1; D is possibly TRBD1 (6 bases). V lost 4 bases to trimming and J lost 0 bases, with 14 bases between them. Germline V gives CDR1 SGHRS, CDR2 YFSETQ. The CDR3 contains 16 residues. The CDR3 spells CASSPQGLSSYNEQFF. For the CDR3, the DNA is TGCGCCAGCAGCCCTCAGGGGCTCAGCTCCTACAATGAGCAGTTCTTC. The full variable domain, completed using reference TRBV5-1 and TRBJ2-1, is KAGVTQTPRYLIKTRGQQVTLSCSPISGHRSVSWYQQTPGQGLQFLFEYFSETQRNKGNFPGRFSGRQFSNSRSEMNVSTLELGDSALYLCASSPQGLSSYNEQFFGPGTRLTVL.